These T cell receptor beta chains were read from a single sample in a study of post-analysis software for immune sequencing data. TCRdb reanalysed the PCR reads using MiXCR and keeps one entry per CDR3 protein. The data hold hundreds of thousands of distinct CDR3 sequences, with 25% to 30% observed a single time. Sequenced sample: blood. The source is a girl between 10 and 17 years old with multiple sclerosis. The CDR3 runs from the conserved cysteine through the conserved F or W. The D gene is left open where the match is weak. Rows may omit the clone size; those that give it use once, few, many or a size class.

cdr3_nt: TGCGCCAGCAGCTTGGATTTAGTGAACACTGAAGCTTTCTTT; cdr3_aa: CASSLDLVNTEAFF; j_call: TRBJ1-1; clone_size: few; cdr3_length: 14; d_call: .; v_call: TRBV5-1
cdr3_nt: TGCAGTGCTAGGGGCCGCGGAGTTAGTGGCGAGCAGTACTTC; cdr3_aa: CSARGRGVSGEQYF; j_call: TRBJ2-7; clone_size: .; cdr3_length: 14; d_call: .; v_call: TRBV20-1
cdr3_nt: TGTGCCAGCAGCTTGAGCGGGGGAGCCCGAAATACGCAGTATTTT; cdr3_aa: CASSLSGGARNTQYF; j_call: TRBJ2-3; clone_size: .; cdr3_length: 15; d_call: TRBD2; v_call: TRBV7-2
cdr3_nt: TGCAGTGCTAGAGACCCTGGGTTATATGAGCAGTTCTTC; cdr3_aa: CSARDPGLYEQFF; j_call: TRBJ2-1; clone_size: few; cdr3_length: 13; d_call: .; v_call: TRBV20-1
cdr3_nt: TGTGCCAGCAAGGCGGGGGGTGGCTACACCTTC; cdr3_aa: CASKAGGGYTF; j_call: TRBJ1-2; clone_size: once; cdr3_length: 11; d_call: .; v_call: TRBV6-5
cdr3_nt: TGCAGTGCTACTTGGGACAGGGGATATGGCTACACCTTC; cdr3_aa: CSATWDRGYGYTF; j_call: TRBJ1-2; clone_size: few; cdr3_length: 13; d_call: TRBD1; v_call: TRBV20-1
cdr3_nt: TGTGCCAGCAACCGACCGGGACTAGCGGGGGGGAGCGATGAGCAGTTCTTC; cdr3_aa: CASNRPGLAGGSDEQFF; j_call: TRBJ2-1; clone_size: .; cdr3_length: 17; d_call: TRBD2; v_call: TRBV12-3/TRBV12-4
cdr3_nt: TGTGCCAGCAGTCCTTCCAGGCTCCTTTCCTACGAGCAGTACTTC; cdr3_aa: CASSPSRLLSYEQYF; j_call: TRBJ2-7; clone_size: .; cdr3_length: 15; d_call: .; v_call: TRBV28
cdr3_nt: TGTGCCAGCAGCTTAGAGGCTAGCGGGGGGCGAGATACGCAGTATTTT; cdr3_aa: CASSLEASGGRDTQYF; j_call: TRBJ2-3; clone_size: few; cdr3_length: 16; d_call: TRBD2; v_call: TRBV7-8
cdr3_nt: TGTGCCAGCAGTCGCGGGCCTAGGGAGCAGTACTTC; cdr3_aa: CASSRGPREQYF; j_call: TRBJ2-7; clone_size: few; cdr3_length: 12; d_call: .; v_call: TRBV2
cdr3_nt: TGCAGCGTTGAAGATCCGCGTAGGTTAGGGTTAGTCGATGAGCAGTTCTTC; cdr3_aa: CSVEDPRRLGLVDEQFF; j_call: TRBJ2-1; clone_size: few; cdr3_length: 17; d_call: .; v_call: TRBV29-1